These 27 T cell receptor beta chains came from one sample sequenced in a study of blood T cells in healthy people across ages. Next came a second PCR, run for about 7 to 12 cycles, which used a sample-barcoded 5' primer along with a J-beta primer mix. TCRdb passed the 5' RACE reads through MiXCR, listing each CDR3 protein once. This repertoire shows some 1,800,000 distinct CDR3 sequences, approximately 39% found once; its top ten account for more than 20%. Sequencing used blood. All receptors come from a human donor in good health.

This clonotype was seen a handful of times. V usage is TRBV5-1 and J usage is TRBJ2-5, with 8 bases identical to TRBD1. This CDR3 contains 14 residues. V was pared by 4 bases and J by 3 bases, with 5 bases of the junction left unmatched. Germline V gene lookup returns CDR1 SGHRS and CDR2 YFSETQ. This CDR3 reads CASSGQGYKETQYF. For the CDR3, the DNA is TGCGCCAGCAGCGGACAGGGATACAAAGAGACCCAGTACTTC.

The chain employs TRBV6-2 or TRBV6-3 and TRBJ1-5; 7 bases agree with TRBD1. Losses at the gene ends were 2 bases for V and 0 bases for J; bases not matched to a gene: 7. Germline V gene lookup returns CDR1 MNHEY and CDR2 SVGEGT. CDR3 length equals 17 residues. In DNA form, the CDR3 reads TGTGCCAGCAGTTACGTACAGGGGATATATAGCAATCAGCCCCAGCATTTT. Its translation: CASSYVQGIYSNQPQHF.

V usage is TRBV7-8 and J usage is TRBJ2-1, with 10 bases identical to TRBD2. The CDR3 contains 16 residues. Germline lookup yields CDR1 SGHVS and CDR2 FQNEAQ. V trimming: 1 base; J trimming: 9 bases; junction bases outside the gene matches: 9. The CDR3 region is CASSLGFSGGAGEQFF. Written as DNA, the CDR3 is TGTGCCAGCAGCTTAGGTTTCAGCGGGGGGGCCGGTGAGCAGTTCTTC.

CDR3 region: CSAGTVPGPYNSPLHF. Written as DNA, the CDR3 is TGCAGTGCCGGGACCGTCCCCGGTCCCTATAATTCACCCCTCCACTTT. The rearrangement links TRBV20-1 to TRBJ1-6, with D possibly TRBD1 on 5 matching bases. Trimming took 6 bases from V and 2 from J, leaving 17 bases between them. The CDR3 is 16 residues long. Germline V gene data show CDR1 as DFQATT and CDR2 as SNEGSKA (reference sequence).

The chain couples TRBV7-9 to TRBJ2-7; D ambiguous. The CDR3 is made up of 13 amino acids. Germline CDR1 is SEHNR and CDR2 is FQNEAQ (reference sequence). V lost 2 bases to trimming and J lost 3 bases, with 8 bases between them. CDR3 sequence (DNA): TGTGCCAGCAGCTTATATGTAAACTACGAGCAGTACTTC. Translated, it gives CASSLYVNYEQYF.

This chain joins TRBV7-3 and TRBJ2-5, with 10 bases that match TRBD1. Germline lookup yields CDR1 SGHTA and CDR2 FQGTGA. J was trimmed by 11 bases and V by 1 base; bases with no gene match: 13. CDR3 length: 16 amino acids. This chain's CDR3 is CASSLKSLGTGDEQYF. DNA of the CDR3: TGTGCCAGCAGCTTAAAGAGCTTGGGGACAGGGGATGAGCAGTACTTC.

This clonotype was seen a handful of times. The chain employs TRBV12-3 or TRBV12-4 and TRBJ2-7, with a tentative D call TRBD1 (6 bases). With the DNA end fitting TRBJ2-4 better, the J assignment may be wrong. This CDR3 is built from 14 residues. CDR3 amino acids: CASSPGTPGNIQYF. CDR3 nucleotide sequence: TGTGCCAGCAGTCCCGGGACACCGGGGAACATTCAGTACTTC.

The chain combines TRBV10-3 with TRBJ1-2; 10 nucleotides match TRBD1. The CDR3 totals 14 residues. Trimming at V came to 8 bases and at J to 4 bases, leaving 7 bases not matched to a gene. The germline CDR1 and CDR2 sequences are ENHRY and SYGVKD. As DNA, the CDR3 is TGTGCCATCGGGGACAGGGGCGAAATCTATGGCTACACCTTC. Encoded protein: CAIGDRGEIYGYTF.

The V call is TRBV7-2, the J call TRBJ2-1, with TRBD1 matching over 10 bases. The CDR3 is 16 amino acids. V shed 1 base and J 8 bases; nucleotides not matched to a gene: 8. Germline CDR1 and CDR2: SGHTA and FQGNSA. This chain's CDR3 is CASSLDVGQGLYEQFF. The CDR3 DNA follows: TGTGCCAGCAGCTTAGACGTGGGACAGGGGTTGTATGAGCAGTTCTTC.

This clonotype was counted between two and nine times. This sequence joins TRBV7-2 and TRBJ2-1; D remains ambiguous. The CDR3 is made up of 12 amino acids. V lost 2 bases and J 10 bases, leaving 9 bases between the germline ends. The germline CDR1 and CDR2 sequences are SGHTA and FQGNSA. The CDR3 DNA sequence: TGTGCCAGCAGCTTAAGTAGGTTCGAGCAGTTCTTC. It codes for CASSLSRFEQFF.

On this clonotype itself: The junction departs from germline at one end; a sequencing error may be responsible. The rearrangement uses TRBV7-9 and TRBJ2-1, with TRBD1 matching 9 bases. In germline, CDR1 is SEHNR, CDR2 FQNEAQ (reference sequence). The CDR3 spans 17 residues. Written as DNA, the CDR3 is TGTGCCAGCAGCCCCCGCTACCGGGACAGGGAAGGTCGTGAGCAGGTCTTC. Its protein product is CASSPRYRDREGREQVF.

This clonotype turned up a few times. This chain uses TRBV30 with TRBJ2-7, with D perhaps TRBD2 (5 bases). Trimming cost V 2 bases and J 3 bases, with 14 bases left between them. Germline V gene data show CDR1 as GTSNPN and CDR2 as SVGIG (reference sequence). The CDR3 is 14 residues long. CDR3 DNA sequence: TGTGCCTGGAGTACCCGGACTGGGCTCTACGAGCAGTACTTC. It specifies CAWSTRTGLYEQYF.

Concerning this clonotype: Its ends do not fully match the called genes, so a read error is possible. The genes are TRBV7-9 and TRBJ2-3; 8 bases agree with TRBD2. The CDR3 runs 19 residues. Germline V gives CDR1 SEHNR, CDR2 FQNEAQ (reference sequence). In DNA, the CDR3 is TGTGCCAGTAGCTTTTCTCCTATGGCGGGGGGTAATGTAGCAGATACGCAGTATTTT. Amino acid sequence: CASSFSPMAGGNVADTQYF. Filled out from reference TRBV7-9 and TRBJ2-3, the complete variable domain reads DTGVSQNPRHKITKRGQNVTFRCDPISEHNRLYWYRQTLGQGPEFLTYFQNEAQLEKSRLLSDRFSAERPKGSFSTLEIQRTEQGDSAMYLCASSFSPMAGGNVADTQYFGPGTRLTVL.

This clonotype showed up just a few times. At one boundary the junction diverges from the germline segment, which might be a read error. V is TRBV12-3 or TRBV12-4 and J is TRBJ2-6; TRBD1 matches at 7 bases. The CDR3 totals 18 residues. The CDR3: CASSPIFGDSSGANVRTF. The CDR3 region has the DNA TGTGCCAGCAGCCCGATATTTGGGGACAGCTCTGGGGCCAACGTCCGGACTTTC.

This clonotype was found many times. Germline and junction disagree at one end, which may indicate a read error. The J gene is TRBJ1-2, the V gene TRBV29-1, with a tentative D call TRBD1 (5 bases). Germline V CDR1 and CDR2: SQVTM, ANQGSEA. The CDR3 sequence is 14 residues long. CDR3 region: CSVEGQGANYGYTF. The CDR3 DNA sequence: TGCAGCGTCGAAGGACAAGGAGCTAACTATGGCTACACCTTC. Combining the CDR3 with reference TRBV29-1 and TRBJ1-2 gives the whole variable domain SAVISQKPSRDICQRGTSLTIQCQVDSQVTMMFWYRQQPGQSLTLIATANQGSEATYESGFVIDKFPISRPNLTFSTLTVSNMSPEDSSIYLCSVEGQGANYGYTFGSGTRLTVV.

This clonotype showed up just a few times. This chain links TRBV6-5 with TRBJ1-2; no definite D call. The CDR3 runs to 13 residues. The V gene lost 9 bases and the J gene lost 8 bases, with 19 bases spanning the gap. Per germline, CDR1 MNHEY and CDR2 SVGAGI. The CDR3 reads CASCVSRWGGYTF. The CDR3 nucleotides are TGTGCCAGTTGTGTTTCTCGCTGGGGAGGCTACACCTTC.

V and J are TRBV29-1 and TRBJ2-7, with D tentatively TRBD1 (5 bases). Trimming left V 7 bases short and J 3 bases short, with 10 bases between. This CDR3 is built from 11 residues. Germline CDR1 reads SQVTM; CDR2 reads ANQGSEA. CDR3 DNA sequence: TGCAGCGGTGCCAGGGACTACGAGCAGTACTTC. Protein sequence: CSGARDYEQYF.

This clonotype was seen a handful of times. V usage is TRBV12-3 or TRBV12-4 and J usage is TRBJ2-5, with TRBD2 identical over 8 bases. V shed 6 bases and J 1 base; nucleotides not matched to a gene: 10. The CDR3 is 16 amino acids. The CDR3 reads CASSPLTRGGQETQYF. The DNA of the CDR3 is TGTGCCAGCAGCCCGTTGACTCGGGGGGGCCAAGAGACCCAGTACTTC.

The chain employs TRBV18 and TRBJ1-2; D gene unclear. The CDR3 has 14 residues. Germline assignment: CDR1 KGHSH and CDR2 LQKENI. The V gene lost 4 bases and the J gene lost 6 bases, with 15 bases spanning the gap. The chain's CDR3 is CASSREGSVDGYTF. The CDR3 coding sequence is TGTGCCAGCTCACGAGAAGGGTCTGTGGATGGCTACACCTTC.

Only a few counts were recorded for this clonotype. This chain links TRBV7-9 with TRBJ1-1, with D possibly being TRBD1 (6 bases). The CDR3 runs to 14 residues. Germline values: CDR1 SEHNR, CDR2 FQNEAQ (reference sequence). With 4 bases removed from V and 5 bases from J, the gap between germline ends came to 14 bases. The chain's CDR3 is CASSSQSGETEAFF. CDR3 DNA: TGTGCCAGCAGCTCCCAGTCAGGGGAAACTGAAGCTTTCTTT.

The chain combines TRBV7-2 with TRBJ1-2; D is possibly TRBD1 (5 bases). Germline CDR1 and CDR2: SGHTA and FQGNSA. The CDR3 spans 13 residues. Trimming removed 4 bases from V and 5 bases from J, with 11 bases in between. CDR3 sequence: CASSYTTGYGYTF. In DNA form, the CDR3 reads TGTGCCAGCAGCTACACTACAGGTTATGGCTACACCTTC.

The rearrangement joins TRBV3-1 to TRBJ1-5; D is ambiguous. The germline V gene encodes CDR1 LGHDT and CDR2 YNNKEL (reference sequence). This CDR3 contains 14 residues. Trimming pared 1 base from V and 5 bases from J, leaving 9 bases between. CDR3 sequence reads: CASSQGGSYQPQHF. Written as DNA, the CDR3 is TGTGCCAGCAGCCAAGGTGGTAGTTATCAGCCCCAGCATTTT.

This clonotype was detected a few times. This rearrangement joins TRBV7-2 to TRBJ2-1; 12 positions agree with TRBD2. Trimming took 3 bases from V and 8 from J; bases not matched to a gene: 5. CDR1 and CDR2 from the germline V gene are SGHTA and FQGNSA. The CDR3 runs to 15 residues. The CDR3 loop reads CASSFPGLAGYEQFF. Here the CDR3 DNA reads TGTGCCAGCAGCTTTCCAGGACTAGCGGGGTATGAGCAGTTCTTC.

Turning to this clonotype: The junction shows a germline mismatch at one end, possibly a read error. V usage is TRBV20-1 and J usage is TRBJ2-6, with 11 nucleotides matching TRBD1. This CDR3 is 16 amino acids long. Germline CDR1 is DFQATT and CDR2 is SNEGSKA (reference sequence). Here the CDR3 DNA reads TGCAGTGCTAGCGGACAGGGGGCCTCTGGGGCCAACGTCCGGACTTTC. This sequence encodes CSASGQGASGANVRTF.

The chain employs TRBV28 and TRBJ1-6; D is ambiguous. V gave up 8 bases and J gave up 4 bases, with 9 bases separating them. Germline V gives CDR1 MDHEN, CDR2 SYDVKM. This CDR3 has 13 residues. CDR3 amino acids: CASSREYNSPLHF. The CDR3 bases are TGTGCCAGCTCAAGAGAGTATAATTCACCCCTCCACTTT.

The rearrangement uses TRBV9 and TRBJ2-5; 11 positions match TRBD2. The V segment lost 3 bases and the J segment 5 bases; nucleotides outside the gene matches: 9. Germline loops: CDR1 SGDLS, CDR2 YYNGEE. The CDR3 runs 16 residues. The DNA for the CDR3 is TGTGCCAGCAGCGCGACTAGCGGGGACTTCGGGGAGACCCAGTACTTC. Translating it yields CASSATSGDFGETQYF. The whole variable domain, remainder taken from reference TRBV9 and TRBJ2-5, is DSGVTQTPKHLITATGQRVTLRCSPRSGDLSVYWYQQSLDQGLQFLIQYYNGEERAKGNILERFSAQQFPDLHSELNLSSLELGDSALYFCASSATSGDFGETQYFGPGTRLLVL.

This chain uses TRBV4-1 with TRBJ2-7; TRBD2 matches at 13 bases. The ends lost 2 bases at V and 4 bases at J; junction bases unmatched: 5. Germline CDR1 reads MGHRA; CDR2 reads YSYEKL. The CDR3 sequence is 16 residues long. CDR3 amino acids: CASSQRALAGGYEQYF. DNA for the CDR3: TGCGCCAGCAGCCAACGGGCACTAGCGGGGGGGTACGAGCAGTACTTC.